This TCR beta chain was recorded in a study of blood T cell repertoires in COVID-19. On the study more broadly: Specimens from acute and convalescent COVID-19 originated in the United States, Italy and Spain.

Recruitment covered about two dozen US areas and drew participants whose ages spanned roughly 18 to 89 years. Allocation to cohorts depended on clinical history reported by the participants. V dropped 0 bases and J dropped 3; count of bases not matched to a gene: 16. The V gene's germline CDR1 is MNHEY and CDR2 SMNVEV (reference sequence). The CDR3 has 20 amino acids. Authors' analysis steps: Counts of nucleated cells, estimated from reference gene primer amplification, were obtained. Clones were sequenced by immunoSEQ multiplex PCR, and TCRdb holds only the in-frame ones, with some missing. The V and J calls and the clone size are those of that table, but D and trimming were determined from the DNA. The data contain 250,000 to 300,000 clones, 85% to 90% of them singletons.

This receptor was obtained from a man aged 35 to 55 who had recovered from COVID-19. Specimen: PBMCs or T cells enriched from blood (not recorded which). V is TRBV27 and J is TRBJ2-1; 8 bases align to TRBD2. The CDR3, as DNA: TGTGCCAGCAGTTTATCCGGGACTAGTGGATCCTCTCTCTACTACAATGAGCAGTTCTTC. It yields the protein CASSLSGTSGSSLYYNEQFF.